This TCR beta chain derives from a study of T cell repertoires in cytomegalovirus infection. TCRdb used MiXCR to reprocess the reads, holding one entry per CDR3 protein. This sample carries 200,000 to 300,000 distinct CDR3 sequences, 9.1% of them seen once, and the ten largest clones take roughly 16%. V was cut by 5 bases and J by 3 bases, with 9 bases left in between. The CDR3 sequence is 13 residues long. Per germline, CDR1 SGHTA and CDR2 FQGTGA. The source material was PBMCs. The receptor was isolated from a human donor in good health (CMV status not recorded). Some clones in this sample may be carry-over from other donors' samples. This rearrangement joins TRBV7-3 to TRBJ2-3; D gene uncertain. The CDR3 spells CASSPTFTDTQYF. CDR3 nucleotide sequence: TGTGCCAGCAGCCCCACCTTTACAGATACGCAGTATTTT.